These 11 T cell receptor beta chains were sequenced from one sample in a study of T cell repertoires in cytomegalovirus infection (dated by TCRdb to the late 2010s). Instrument on record: Illumina HiSeq 1500. TCRdb ran its own pipeline on the public reads, namely fastp trimming at Q25 and MiXCR clone calling, and kept in-frame beta chains. Every entry covers one CDR3 protein and lists the most common genes and DNA from its rows. The sample data list some 940,000 distinct CDR3 sequences, and approximately 31% of these were observed just once. The biggest ten clones account for 13% of the sample. The antigens for these receptors are not known. Taken with the paper, the label for treatment or condition translates to: in vitro stimulation with specific CMV peptide epitopes to enrich CMV-specific T cells. The specimen comprised cultured CD8+ T cells from PBMCs, sampled from culture after CMV antigen stimulation. The origin of the receptors is a human donor in good health (CMV status not recorded). Some clones in this sample may be carry-over from other donors' samples.

The CDR3 sequence is CASSQDTGDTQYF. The CDR3 nucleotides are TGTGCCAGCAGCCAAGATACGGGGGATACGCAGTATTTT. This sequence joins TRBV4-2 and TRBJ2-3, with a weak D call TRBD2 (5 bases). The CDR3 is 13 residues long. Trimming took off 0 bases at V and 6 bases at J, with 7 bases between the two ends. Per the germline V gene, CDR1 is LGHNA and CDR2 is YNFKEQ.

This clonotype turned up a few times. At one end, the junction sequence differs from germline, possibly due to a read error. This chain links TRBV7-7 with TRBJ2-1; 8 positions match TRBD2. Germline CDR1 reads SSHAT; CDR2 reads FNYEAQ (reference sequence). The CDR3 has 15 residues. CDR3 loop: CASSQGGTRGNEQFF. The CDR3 DNA follows: TGTGCTAGCAGCCAAGGGGGGACTAGGGGCAATGAGCAGTTCTTC.

The chain combines TRBV5-4 with TRBJ2-5, with 8 bases fitting TRBD1. J was trimmed by 5 bases and V by 3 bases; bases with no gene match: 6. This CDR3 has 14 amino acids. Per the germline V gene, CDR1 is SGHNT and CDR2 is YYREEE (reference sequence). CDR3 sequence: CASSSGQGMETQYF. In DNA form, the CDR3 reads TGTGCCAGCAGCTCCGGACAGGGAATGGAGACCCAGTACTTC.

This clonotype was counted at least ten times. This chain joins TRBV2 and TRBJ2-1; the D is unclear. CDR1 is SNHLY and CDR2 is FYNNEI in the germline V gene. The CDR3 sequence is 15 residues long. The V and J ends lost 4 bases and 0 bases respectively, with 10 bases between them. The CDR3 loop reads CASSGTASSYNEQFF. CDR3 in DNA: TGTGCCAGCAGTGGGACCGCCAGCTCCTACAATGAGCAGTTCTTC. Combining the CDR3 with reference TRBV2 and TRBJ2-1 gives the whole variable domain EPEVTQTPSHQVTQMGQEVILRCVPISNHLYFYWYRQILGQKVEFLVSFYNNEISEKSEIFDDQFSVERPDGSNFTLKIRSTKLEDSAMYFCASSGTASSYNEQFFGPGTRLTVL.

This clonotype turned up a few times. The J gene is TRBJ2-7, the V gene TRBV4-1, with D unresolved. This CDR3 comprises 15 residues. The germline V gene encodes CDR1 MGHRA and CDR2 YSYEKL. The V gene lost 0 bases and the J gene lost 3 bases, with 12 bases spanning the gap. The chain's CDR3 is CASSQDRNGYYEQYF. In DNA form, the CDR3 reads TGCGCCAGCAGCCAAGATAGGAACGGCTACTACGAGCAGTACTTC.

The chain links TRBV5-5 to TRBJ2-1, with 10 nucleotides matching TRBD2. This CDR3 is built from 14 residues. Germline loops: CDR1 SGHKS, CDR2 YYEKEE (reference sequence). V was clipped by 4 bases and J by 8 bases; unmatched bases: 6. This CDR3 reads CASSPSGGGHEQFF. The CDR3 DNA follows: TGTGCCAGCAGCCCTAGCGGGGGTGGTCATGAGCAGTTCTTC.

The DNA of the CDR3 is TGTGCCAGCCCGGGCTGCGGCTCCTACGAGCAGTACGTC. As protein: CASPGCGSYEQYV. The V call is TRBV6-5, the J call TRBJ2-7; no clear D gene. The CDR3 length is 13 residues. Germline V CDR1 and CDR2: MNHEY, SVGAGI. Trimming took 8 bases from V and 0 from J, leaving 11 bases between them.

This clonotype was counted a few times. The V and J genes are TRBV19 and TRBJ2-5; tentatively, D is TRBD2 (5 bases). With 7 bases removed from V and 3 bases from J, the gap between germline ends came to 12 bases. Germline CDR1 LNHDA, CDR2 SQIVND (reference sequence). This CDR3 comprises 13 residues. The CDR3 DNA reads as TGTGCCAGTACAGGAGGCAGCAAAGAGACCCAGTACTTC. Its translation: CASTGGSKETQYF.

This chain joins TRBV7-9 and TRBJ1-2; 8 nucleotides match TRBD1. From germline, CDR1 is SEHNR and CDR2 FQNEAQ (reference sequence). J lost 2 bases, V lost 1 base, and 9 bases had no gene match. The CDR3 consists of 17 residues. The CDR3 is CASSLGQGARSNYGYTF. Here the CDR3 DNA reads TGTGCCAGCAGCTTAGGTCAGGGGGCGCGGTCAAACTATGGCTACACCTTC.

The J gene is TRBJ2-7, the V gene TRBV7-9; D gene ambiguous. The germline V and J ends were trimmed by 4 bases and 4 bases, with 14 bases remaining between them. Germline-derived CDR1 and CDR2 are SEHNR and FQNEAQ (reference sequence). This CDR3 contains 14 residues. CDR3 protein: CASSSWAYSYEQYF. DNA for the CDR3: TGTGCCAGCAGCTCATGGGCTTATTCTTACGAGCAGTACTTC.

Many counts were recorded for this clonotype. This chain uses TRBV6-1 with TRBJ1-6; D is perhaps TRBD1 (6 bases). CDR1 MNHNS and CDR2 SASEGT come from the germline V gene. The CDR3 runs to 16 residues. Trimming stripped 5 bases from V and 0 bases from J, with 11 bases between. DNA for the CDR3: TGTGCCAGCAGTTCAAGGGGGAGCTCCTATAATTCACCCCTCCACTTT. It translates to CASSSRGSSYNSPLHF.